The text below deals with one T cell receptor (beta chain). Its antigen remains unknown. V gave up 3 bases and J gave up 4 bases, with 18 bases separating them. Germline assignment: CDR1 LGHNA and CDR2 YSLEER. The CDR3 length is 16 residues. This sample stems from a study of post-analysis software for immune sequencing data. Study-level results: A few TRBV segments appeared more often in patients than in controls, and TRBV5-6, TRBV5-1 and TRBV20-1 were among these.

Unique molecular identifiers had been added to the TCR beta cDNA libraries. Roughly 500,000 cDNA molecules were obtained from around 1 to 10 million T cells. TCRdb ran MiXCR on the PCR reads and lists one entry per CDR3 protein. The sample has approximately 630,000 distinct CDR3 sequences, roughly three fifths seen once. The origin of this receptor is a girl aged 2 to 10 with multiple sclerosis. V is TRBV4-3 and J is TRBJ1-2; D may be TRBD1 (5 bases). Source material: blood. CDR3 in amino acids: CASSQGPSFGVYGYTF. CDR3 coding DNA: TGCGCCAGCAGCCAGGGACCGTCCTTTGGTGTCTATGGCTACACCTTC.